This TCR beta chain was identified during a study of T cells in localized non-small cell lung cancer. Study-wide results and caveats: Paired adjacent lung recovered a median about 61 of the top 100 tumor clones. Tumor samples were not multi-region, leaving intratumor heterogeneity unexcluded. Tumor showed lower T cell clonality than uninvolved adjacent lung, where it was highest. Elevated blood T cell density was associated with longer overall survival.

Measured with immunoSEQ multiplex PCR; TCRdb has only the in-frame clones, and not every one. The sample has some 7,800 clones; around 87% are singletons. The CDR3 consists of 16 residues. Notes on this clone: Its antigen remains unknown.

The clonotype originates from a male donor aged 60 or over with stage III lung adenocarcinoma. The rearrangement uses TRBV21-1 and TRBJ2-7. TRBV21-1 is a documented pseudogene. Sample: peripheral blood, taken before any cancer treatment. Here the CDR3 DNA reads TGTGCCAGCAGCAAAGCCACTGGGGACGGAACCTACGAGCAGTACTTC. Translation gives CASSKATGDGTYEQYF.